This entry lists 18 T cell receptor beta chains sequenced from one sample in a study of OX40 agonist ivuxolimab in advanced cancers. The table came from immunoSEQ multiplex PCR; TCRdb's copy has only in-frame clones and leaves some out. This repertoire shows around 35,000 clones, approximately 84% found once; its top ten account for 20% to 25%. Sequencing used CD4+ or CD8+ T cells sorted from blood, obtained in a trial of the OX40 agonist ivuxolimab. These receptors were taken from an adult with an advanced solid tumor such as melanoma, head and neck, liver or kidney cancer.

The J gene is TRBJ2-5, the V gene TRBV4-2; TRBD2 matches at 10 bases. CDR3 size: 16 residues. The trim removed 2 bases at V and 4 bases at J, leaving 7 bases unmatched. Germline assignment: CDR1 LGHNA and CDR2 YNFKEQ. The CDR3 region is CASSQNYRTSGETQYF. DNA for the CDR3: TGTGCCAGCAGCCAAAACTATCGGACTAGCGGAGAGACCCAGTACTTC.

The J gene is TRBJ2-1, the V gene TRBV11-2; D possibly corresponds to TRBD1 (6 bases). Germline CDR1 and CDR2: SGHAT and FQNNGV. Trimming pared 2 bases from V and 5 bases from J, leaving 10 bases between. The CDR3 loop spans 14 amino acids. CDR3 nucleotides: TGTGCCAGCAGCTTAAGGGGGAACCACAATGAGCAGTTCTTC. As protein: CASSLRGNHNEQFF.

This CDR3 is CASSLAGSYNEQFF. The CDR3 bases are TGCGCCAGCAGCTTGGCCGGGTCCTACAATGAGCAGTTCTTC. J is TRBJ2-1 and V is TRBV5-1; D gene uncertain. With 0 bases removed from V and 1 base from J, the gap between germline ends came to 5 bases. The CDR3 has 14 amino acids. Looked up from germline, CDR1 is SGHRS and CDR2 is YFSETQ.

The genes are TRBV6-5 and TRBJ1-6, with 7 bases identical to TRBD1. The CDR3 length is 15 residues. Germline V gene data show CDR1 as MNHEY and CDR2 as SVGAGI. Losses at the gene ends were 6 bases for V and 9 bases for J; bases not matched to a gene: 11. The CDR3 here is CASSHDRAGSSPLHF. The CDR3 bases are TGTGCCAGCAGCCACGACAGGGCAGGTAGTTCACCCCTCCACTTT.

This chain uses TRBV7-9 with TRBJ2-5; either TRBD1 or TRBD2 may fit D (5 bases each). Trimming took off 5 bases at V and 1 base at J, with 14 bases between the two ends. The germline V gene has CDR1 SEHNR and CDR2 FQNEAQ (reference sequence). This CDR3 has 15 amino acids. This CDR3 is CASSHRRGVQETQYF. CDR3 in DNA: TGTGCCAGCAGCCACAGGCGAGGGGTCCAAGAGACCCAGTACTTC.

Comments on this clone: Germline is not matched at one junction end, which may reflect a read error. This rearrangement joins TRBV7-7 to TRBJ2-7; 9 nucleotides match TRBD1. The germline gives CDR1 SSHAT, CDR2 FNYEAQ (reference sequence). The CDR3 totals 14 residues. CDR3 loop: CASSLGTGSDEQYF. CDR3 coding DNA: TGTGCTAGCAGCTTGGGGACAGGGTCGGACGAGCAGTACTTC.

The chain's CDR3 is CASSESPYEQYF. CDR3 sequence (DNA): TGCGCCAGCAGTGAGTCCCCCTACGAGCAGTACTTC. The chain links TRBV10-2 to TRBJ2-7, with D hard to call. Germline-derived CDR1 and CDR2 are WSHSY and SAAADI. With 0 bases removed from V and 2 bases from J, the gap between germline ends came to 2 bases. The CDR3 covers 12 residues.

The chain has TRBV28 and TRBJ2-7; 7 bases fit TRBD2. The ends lost 5 bases at V and 3 bases at J; junction bases unmatched: 10. Per germline, CDR1 MDHEN and CDR2 SYDVKM. CDR3 size: 15 residues. CDR3 in DNA: TGTGCCAGCAGTCCCCGGGAGGAATCACGCTACGAGCAGTACTTC. Translated: CASSPREESRYEQYF. Using reference TRBV28 and TRBJ2-7 for the parts outside the CDR3, the full variable domain is DVKVTQSSRYLVKRTGEKVFLECVQDMDHENMFWYRQDPGLGLRLIYFSYDVKMKEKGDIPEGYSVSREKKERFSLILESASTNQTSMYLCASSPREESRYEQYFGPGTRLTVT.

On this clone itself: One junction end disagrees with the germline gene, perhaps due to a read error. Other DNA sequences of this sample code for an identical CDR3. The chain links TRBV30 to TRBJ2-3; the D is unclear. Per germline, CDR1 GTSNPN and CDR2 SVGIG (reference sequence). The CDR3 has 12 residues. The CDR3, as DNA: TGTGCCTGGAGTGTCGCCACAGATACACAGTATTTT. Residues: CAWSVATDTQYF.

V is TRBV5-6 and J is TRBJ2-3, with 12 positions matching TRBD2. V lost 4 bases to trimming and J lost 3 bases; unmatched junction nucleotides: 3. The CDR3 covers 15 residues. Looked up from germline, CDR1 is SGHDT and CDR2 is YYEEEE. CDR3 region: CASSHGTSGTDTQYF. The CDR3 DNA reads as TGTGCCAGCAGCCATGGGACTAGCGGGACAGATACGCAGTATTTT.

V is TRBV6-5 and J is TRBJ2-7, with 7 bases aligning to TRBD1. Losses at the gene ends were 2 bases for V and 2 bases for J; bases not matched to a gene: 9. Germline CDR1 reads MNHEY; CDR2 reads SVGAGI. This CDR3 has 16 residues. The CDR3 nucleotides are TGTGCCAGCAGTTACGCAATGTGGGACAGCGCCTACGAGCAGTACTTC. Encoded protein: CASSYAMWDSAYEQYF.

The chain carries TRBV28 and TRBJ2-7; D remains ambiguous. Germline CDR1 is MDHEN and CDR2 is SYDVKM. The CDR3 runs 11 residues. The V end was cut by 2 bases, the J end by 8 bases, with 7 bases between. The chain's CDR3 is CASSLGEKQYF. For the CDR3, the DNA is TGTGCCAGCAGTTTAGGGGAAAAGCAGTACTTC.

The rearrangement joins TRBV19 to TRBJ1-1, with D hard to call. V shed 5 bases and J shed 5 bases, with 18 bases lying between them. The V gene's germline CDR1 is LNHDA and CDR2 SQIVND (reference sequence). This CDR3 spans 15 amino acids. The CDR3 DNA sequence: TGTGCCAGTAGTGCCGCCCCCGGGCCTGGGACTGAAGCTTTCTTT. Residues: CASSAAPGPGTEAFF. Full variable domain (rest looked up from reference TRBV19 and TRBJ1-1): DGGITQSPKYLFRKEGQNVTLSCEQNLNHDAMYWYRQDPGQGLRLIYYSQIVNDFQKGDIAEGYSVSREKKESFPLTVTSAQKNPTAFYLCASSAAPGPGTEAFFGQGTRLTVV.

The genes are TRBV10-1 and TRBJ2-1, with 10 positions matching TRBD2. Germline V gene data show CDR1 as WNHNN and CDR2 as SYGVQD (reference sequence). This CDR3 has 15 amino acids. After removal of 2 bases from V and 7 bases from J, the junction contained 5 bases not matched to a gene. In DNA form, the CDR3 reads TGCGCCAGCAGTGAGGTCCTAGCGGGAGTGAATGAGCAGTTCTTC. Its protein is CASSEVLAGVNEQFF.

V usage is TRBV6-1 and J usage is TRBJ2-3; perhaps TRBD2 as D (5 bases). CDR1 is MNHNS and CDR2 is SASEGT in the germline V gene. Between the trimmed V and J ends, which lost 2 bases and 6 bases, there was a span of 15 bases. The CDR3 runs to 15 residues. The CDR3 protein is CASSETGSLGDTQYF. CDR3 sequence (DNA): TGTGCCAGCAGTGAAACGGGGTCTCTCGGGGATACGCAGTATTTT.

V gene TRBV7-8 combines with J gene TRBJ1-3; possible D gene TRBD1, 5 bases. The CDR3 has 16 residues. The V gene lost 0 bases and the J gene lost 2 bases, with 11 bases spanning the gap. CDR1 and CDR2 from the germline V gene are SGHVS and FQNEAQ. The chain's CDR3 is CASSLASGEAGNTIYF. CDR3 nucleotides: TGTGCCAGCAGCTTAGCGTCGGGGGAGGCTGGAAACACCATATATTTT.

This chain links TRBV7-9 with TRBJ1-3; TRBD1 matches at 8 bases. V lost 5 bases and J lost 2; bases outside the gene matches: 2. This CDR3 is 14 amino acids long. Germline loops: CDR1 SEHNR, CDR2 FQNEAQ (reference sequence). CDR3 DNA sequence: TGTGCCAGCAGCACGACAGGGGCTGGAAACACCATATATTTT. Residues: CASSTTGAGNTIYF.

J is TRBJ2-1 and V is TRBV5-1, with TRBD2 as a possible D gene (5 bases). This CDR3 contains 14 residues. V was clipped by 0 bases and J by 4 bases, with 8 bases between them. CDR1 is SGHRS, CDR2 YFSETQ, per germline. This chain's CDR3 is CASSLGTGYNEQFF. The CDR3 DNA reads TGCGCCAGCAGCTTGGGTACGGGGTACAATGAGCAGTTCTTC.